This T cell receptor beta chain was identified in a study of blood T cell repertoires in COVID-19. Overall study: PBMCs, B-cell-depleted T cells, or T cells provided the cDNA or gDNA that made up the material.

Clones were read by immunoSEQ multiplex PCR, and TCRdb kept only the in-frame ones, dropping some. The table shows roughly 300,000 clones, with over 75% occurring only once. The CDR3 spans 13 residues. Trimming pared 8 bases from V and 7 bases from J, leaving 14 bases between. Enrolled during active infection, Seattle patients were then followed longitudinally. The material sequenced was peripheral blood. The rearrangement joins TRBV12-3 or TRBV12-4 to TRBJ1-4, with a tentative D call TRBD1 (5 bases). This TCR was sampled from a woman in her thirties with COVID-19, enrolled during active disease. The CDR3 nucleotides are TGTGCCAGCGGGTGGCAGGGAAGTGAAAAACTGTTTTTT. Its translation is CASGWQGSEKLFF.